The present entry profiles one T cell receptor beta chain with its context. Its antigen is unidentified. This entry is derived from a study of cytomegalovirus exposure and HLA in healthy donors. Trimming shortened V by 1 base and J by 6 bases, and 9 bases separated the two germline ends. Per the germline V gene, CDR1 is LGHNT and CDR2 is FRNRAP. This CDR3 has 13 amino acids. Use of 60 Vbeta and 13 Jbeta primers characterized the PCR. Sequencing used immunoSEQ multiplex PCR; TCRdb keeps in-frame clones, though not all of them. The specimen's table records roughly 51,000 clones. Study results and limitations: Researchers counted around 160 TCR beta chains as cytomegalovirus-associated.

This TCR derives from a male donor in good health and CMV-seropositive. What was sequenced was PBMCs. V gene TRBV12-5 combines with J gene TRBJ1-2, with a possible D match to TRBD1 (6 bases). The CDR3 DNA follows: TGTGCTAGTGGTTTGGCGCCAGGGGATGGCTACACCTTC. This gives the protein CASGLAPGDGYTF.